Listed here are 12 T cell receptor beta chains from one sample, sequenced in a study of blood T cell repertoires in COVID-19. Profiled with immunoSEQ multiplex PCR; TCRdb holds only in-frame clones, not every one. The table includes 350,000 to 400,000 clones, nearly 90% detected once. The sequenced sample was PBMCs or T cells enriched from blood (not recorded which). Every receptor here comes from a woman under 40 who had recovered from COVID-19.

The CDR3 nucleotides read TGTGCCACCAGTGCCCCCGGGACTAGCGGGAGGGTTGAGCAGTTCTTC. This sequence encodes CATSAPGTSGRVEQFF. The chain couples TRBV24-1 to TRBJ2-1; 16 positions match TRBD2. J gave up 9 bases and V 5 bases, and 6 bases lay outside the gene matches. Germline V gene data show CDR1 as KGHDR and CDR2 as SFDVKD. The CDR3 runs 16 residues.

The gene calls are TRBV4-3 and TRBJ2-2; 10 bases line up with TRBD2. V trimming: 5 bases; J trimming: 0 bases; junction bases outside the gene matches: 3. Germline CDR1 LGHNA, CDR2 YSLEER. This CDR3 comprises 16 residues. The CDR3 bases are TGCGCCAGCAGCGCAGCGGGGGGGACGAACACCGGGGAGCTGTTTTTT. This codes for CASSAAGGTNTGELFF.

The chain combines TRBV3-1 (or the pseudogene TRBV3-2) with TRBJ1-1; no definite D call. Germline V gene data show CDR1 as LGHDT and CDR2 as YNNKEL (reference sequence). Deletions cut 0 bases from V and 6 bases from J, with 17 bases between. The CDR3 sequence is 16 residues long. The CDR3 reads CASSQDVPGLSAEAFF. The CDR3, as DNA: TGTGCCAGCAGCCAAGATGTTCCGGGTCTGAGCGCTGAAGCTTTCTTT.

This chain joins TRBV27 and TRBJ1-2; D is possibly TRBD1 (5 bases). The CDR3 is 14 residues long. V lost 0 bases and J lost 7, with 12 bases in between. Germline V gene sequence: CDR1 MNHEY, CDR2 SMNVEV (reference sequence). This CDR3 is CASSLSARDSGYTF. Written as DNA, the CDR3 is TGTGCCAGCAGTTTATCGGCCAGGGACTCTGGCTACACCTTC.

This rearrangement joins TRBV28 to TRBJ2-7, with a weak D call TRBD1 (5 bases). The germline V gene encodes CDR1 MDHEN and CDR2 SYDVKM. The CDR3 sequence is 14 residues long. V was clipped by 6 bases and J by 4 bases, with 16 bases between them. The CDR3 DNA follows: TGTGCCAGCAGGGCGGACAAAGCCCGTTACGAGCAGTACTTC. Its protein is CASRADKARYEQYF.

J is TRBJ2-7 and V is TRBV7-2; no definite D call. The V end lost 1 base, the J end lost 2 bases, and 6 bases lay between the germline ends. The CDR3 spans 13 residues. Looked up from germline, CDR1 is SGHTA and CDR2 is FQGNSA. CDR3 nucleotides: TGTGCCAGCAGCTTAGTCAGGACCTACGAGCAGTACTTC. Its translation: CASSLVRTYEQYF.

The CDR3 bases are TGTGCCACCAGTGACTCCGGGACAACAGTCCGTGAGCAGTTCTTC. Its translation is CATSDSGTTVREQFF. The V gene is TRBV24-1, the J gene TRBJ2-1; possibly TRBD1 for D (6 bases). The V and J ends lost 4 bases and 9 bases respectively, with 18 bases between them. Per germline, CDR1 KGHDR and CDR2 SFDVKD. CDR3 length: 15 amino acids.

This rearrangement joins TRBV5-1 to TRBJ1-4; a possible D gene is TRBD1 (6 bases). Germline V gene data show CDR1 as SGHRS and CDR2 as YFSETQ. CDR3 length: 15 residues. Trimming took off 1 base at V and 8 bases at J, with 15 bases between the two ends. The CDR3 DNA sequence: TGCGCCAGCAGCTTGCGCCGGGGGGCCGAAGAAAAACTGTTTTTT. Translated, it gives CASSLRRGAEEKLFF. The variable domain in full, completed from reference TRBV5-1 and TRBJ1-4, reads KAGVTQTPRYLIKTRGQQVTLSCSPISGHRSVSWYQQTPGQGLQFLFEYFSETQRNKGNFPGRFSGRQFSNSRSEMNVSTLELGDSALYLCASSLRRGAEEKLFFGSGTQLSVL.

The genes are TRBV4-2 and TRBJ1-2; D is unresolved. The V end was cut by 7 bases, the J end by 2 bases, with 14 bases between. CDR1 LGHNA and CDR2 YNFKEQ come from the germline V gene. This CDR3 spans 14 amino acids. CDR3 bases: TGTGCCAGCACCATCGGGAAGGGAAACTATGGCTACACCTTC. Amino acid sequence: CASTIGKGNYGYTF.

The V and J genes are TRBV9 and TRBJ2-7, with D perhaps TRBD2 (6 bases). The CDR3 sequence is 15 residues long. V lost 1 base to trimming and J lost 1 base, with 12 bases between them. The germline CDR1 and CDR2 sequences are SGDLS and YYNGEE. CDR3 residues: CASSVFSSGSYEQYF. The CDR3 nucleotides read TGTGCCAGCAGCGTATTTAGTAGCGGTTCCTACGAGCAGTACTTC.

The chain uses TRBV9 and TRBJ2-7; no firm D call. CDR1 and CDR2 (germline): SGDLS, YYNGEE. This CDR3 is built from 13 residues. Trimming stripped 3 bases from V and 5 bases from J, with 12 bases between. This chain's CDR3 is CASSAPLDNEQYF. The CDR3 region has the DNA TGTGCCAGCAGCGCTCCTTTAGACAACGAGCAGTACTTC. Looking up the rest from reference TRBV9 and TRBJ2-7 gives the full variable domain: DSGVTQTPKHLITATGQRVTLRCSPRSGDLSVYWYQQSLDQGLQFLIQYYNGEERAKGNILERFSAQQFPDLHSELNLSSLELGDSALYFCASSAPLDNEQYFGPGTRLTVT.

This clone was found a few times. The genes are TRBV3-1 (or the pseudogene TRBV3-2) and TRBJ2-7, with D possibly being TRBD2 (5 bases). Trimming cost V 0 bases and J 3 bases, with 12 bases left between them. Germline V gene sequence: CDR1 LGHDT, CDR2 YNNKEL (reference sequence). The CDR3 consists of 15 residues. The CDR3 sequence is CASSQDSAGIYEQYF. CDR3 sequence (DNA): TGTGCCAGCAGCCAAGATAGCGCAGGCATCTACGAGCAGTACTTC.